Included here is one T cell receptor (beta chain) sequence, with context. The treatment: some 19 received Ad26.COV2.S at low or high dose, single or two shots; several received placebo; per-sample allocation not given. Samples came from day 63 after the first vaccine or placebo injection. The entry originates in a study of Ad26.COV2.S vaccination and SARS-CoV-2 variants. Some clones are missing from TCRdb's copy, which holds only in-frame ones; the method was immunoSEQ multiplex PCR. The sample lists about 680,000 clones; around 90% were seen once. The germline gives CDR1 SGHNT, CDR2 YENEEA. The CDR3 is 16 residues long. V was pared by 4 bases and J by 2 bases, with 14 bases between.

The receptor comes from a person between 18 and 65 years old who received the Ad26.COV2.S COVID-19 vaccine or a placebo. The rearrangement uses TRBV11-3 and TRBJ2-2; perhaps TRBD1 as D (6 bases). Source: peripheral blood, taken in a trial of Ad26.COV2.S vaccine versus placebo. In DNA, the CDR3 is TGTGCCAGCAGCTGGGGACAAGGACGAAACACCGGGGAGCTGTTTTTT. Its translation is CASSWGQGRNTGELFF.